Listed here is a single T cell receptor (beta chain). Profiled with immunoSEQ multiplex PCR; TCRdb holds only in-frame clones, not every one. This repertoire shows more than 350,000 clones, more than 80% found once; its top ten account for 10% to 15%. The sample comes from a study of Ad26.COV2.S vaccination and SARS-CoV-2 variants. Described treatment: roughly 19 received Ad26.COV2.S at low or high dose, single or two shots; 5 received placebo; per-sample allocation not given. Material that was analyzed had been drawn on day 63 after the first vaccine or placebo injection. This vaccine is an Ad26 vector that expresses the Wuhan-strain SARS-CoV-2 spike. The V end lost 7 bases, the J end lost 2 bases, and 14 bases lay between the germline ends. The germline V gene encodes CDR1 SQVTM and CDR2 ANQGSEA. The CDR3 has 14 amino acids.

The material sequenced was peripheral blood, taken in a trial of Ad26.COV2.S vaccine versus placebo. V gene TRBV29-1 combines with J gene TRBJ1-4; TRBD1 might be the D (6 bases). This clonotype originated in a person between 18 and 60 years old who received the Ad26.COV2.S COVID-19 vaccine or a placebo. CDR3 amino acids: CSAVPTGTNEKLFF. The CDR3, as DNA: TGCAGCGCCGTTCCGACAGGCACTAATGAAAAACTGTTTTTT.